This TCR beta chain was identified in a study of OX40 agonist ivuxolimab in advanced cancers. Looking at the study overall: Three partial responders included one hepatocellular carcinoma patient and two cutaneous melanoma patients. Whole-study findings and limits: Clones of CD4+ and CD8+ blood T cells grew by week 6 at doses of 0.1 to 3.0 mg/kg.

The cohort excluded patients with autoimmune disease history or systemic immunosuppression. Sampled blood was obtained at baseline, cycle 4 day 1, and cycle 7 day 1. Clones were read by immunoSEQ multiplex PCR, and TCRdb kept only the in-frame ones, dropping some. The table lists some 62,000 clones, more than 85% of them singletons. Trimming cost V 5 bases and J 5 bases, with 13 bases left between them. The V gene's germline CDR1 is MNHNS and CDR2 SASEGT. This CDR3 region has 14 residues. A word on this clone: Its antigen is as yet unknown.

The source material was CD4+ or CD8+ T cells sorted from blood, sampled in a trial of the OX40 agonist ivuxolimab. This chain uses TRBV6-1 with TRBJ2-1, with D unclear. The receptor was derived from an adult with an advanced solid tumor such as melanoma, head and neck, liver or kidney cancer. CDR3 sequence: CASSLGLAHNEQFF. The CDR3, as DNA: TGTGCCAGCAGTCTGGGCCTTGCCCACAATGAGCAGTTCTTC.